This T cell receptor beta chain appears in the sequencing data of a study of identical twins. General study points: Within twin pairs, the out-of-frame alpha sequences they shared showed excess low generation probability.

The cDNA had a unique molecular identifier and a template-switch universal primer site. TCRdb fed the 5' RACE reads into MiXCR, producing one record per CDR3 protein. The sample records about 690,000 distinct CDR3 sequences, approximately 22% being singletons. Worth noting for this clonotype: Its antigen is unidentified.

The CDR3 extends over 10 amino acids. Germline V CDR1 and CDR2: DFQATT, SNEGSKA (reference sequence). V gave up 3 bases and J gave up 5 bases, with 4 bases separating them. These same records also appear under a second study, on T cells expressing NK-cell markers. That study adds: Sorting was limited to alpha-beta TCR-expressing T cells with an anti-gamma-delta TCR antibody in several experiments. The study found dominant NKG2C+ clonotypes at roughly 1.0-7.5% of CD8+ T cells in six donors.

Sequenced: PBMCs. V gene TRBV20-1 combines with J gene TRBJ2-5, with no clear D. The source of this sequence is a woman younger than 35 in good health. This chain's CDR3 is CSASIETQYF. The CDR3, as DNA: TGCAGTGCTAGTATCGAGACCCAGTACTTC.